This passage covers 27 T cell receptor beta chains from one sample sequenced in a study of T cell changes during pregnancy in multiple sclerosis. The table came from immunoSEQ multiplex PCR; TCRdb's copy has only in-frame clones and leaves some out. The sample lists about 53,000 clones, about 92% occurring once. The sample here was CD8+ T cells from peripheral blood mononuclear cells, taken before pregnancy. These receptors were taken from a female donor with multiple sclerosis, enrolled in a pregnancy study.

This chain uses TRBV27 with TRBJ2-3; D may be TRBD2 (6 bases). Germline lookup yields CDR1 MNHEY and CDR2 SMNVEV (reference sequence). CDR3 length: 15 amino acids. V lost 0 bases and J 4 bases, leaving 11 bases between the germline ends. This CDR3 is CASSLSRGISDTQYF. The CDR3 DNA is TGTGCCAGCAGTTTATCCCGGGGGATCTCAGATACGCAGTATTTT.

The chain has TRBV7-6 and TRBJ1-1; maybe TRBD1 (5 bases). The CDR3 consists of 13 residues. Trimming left V 5 bases short and J 1 base short, with 8 bases between. The germline gives CDR1 SGHVS, CDR2 FNYEAQ. The CDR3 sequence is CASSVGQNTEAFF. In DNA form, the CDR3 reads TGTGCCAGCAGCGTAGGACAGAACACTGAAGCTTTCTTT. Filled out from reference TRBV7-6 and TRBJ1-1, the complete variable domain reads GAGVSQSPRYKVTKRGQDVALRCDPISGHVSLYWYRQALGQGPEFLTYFNYEAQQDKSGLPNDRFSAERPEGSISTLTIQRTEQRDSAMYRCASSVGQNTEAFFGQGTRLTVV.

The CDR3 loop reads CASSPPGLAGITDTQYF. The CDR3 nucleotides read TGTGCCAGCAGTCCCCCCGGACTAGCGGGGATCACAGATACGCAGTATTTT. The chain couples TRBV7-9 to TRBJ2-3, with 12 nucleotides matching TRBD2. CDR1 is SEHNR, CDR2 FQNEAQ, per germline (reference sequence). Losses at the gene ends were 6 bases for V and 2 bases for J; bases not matched to a gene: 9. The CDR3 loop spans 17 amino acids.

CDR3 coding DNA: TGTGCCAGCAGCTTGCAGGGGAACACTGAAGCTTTCTTT. Amino acid sequence: CASSLQGNTEAFF. This chain uses TRBV5-4 with TRBJ1-1; possibly TRBD1 for D (5 bases). Looked up from germline, CDR1 is SGHNT and CDR2 is YYREEE (reference sequence). V was shortened by 1 base and J by 1 base, with 5 bases between the two germline ends. The CDR3 consists of 13 residues. Using reference TRBV5-4 and TRBJ1-1 for the parts outside the CDR3, the full variable domain is ETGVTQSPTHLIKTRGQQVTLRCSSQSGHNTVSWYQQALGQGPQFIFQYYREEENGRGNFPPRFSGLQFPNYSSELNVNALELDDSALYLCASSLQGNTEAFFGQGTRLTVV.

The chain recombines TRBV9 with TRBJ2-3; the match to TRBD2 covers 10 bases. V lost 0 bases and J lost 6; bases outside the gene matches: 7. Germline CDR1 and CDR2: SGDLS and YYNGEE. This CDR3 spans 16 amino acids. The CDR3 loop reads CASSVEASGGGDTQYF. CDR3 DNA sequence: TGTGCCAGCAGCGTAGAGGCTAGCGGGGGAGGCGATACGCAGTATTTT.

The rearrangement uses TRBV4-3 and TRBJ1-6, with D possibly being TRBD1 (6 bases). CDR1 LGHNA and CDR2 YSLEER come from the germline V gene. Trimming left V 2 bases short and J 10 bases short, with 15 bases between. The CDR3 is made up of 15 amino acids. The CDR3 loop is CASSQKRQDSSPLHF. CDR3 DNA sequence: TGCGCCAGCAGCCAAAAGCGACAGGACTCATCACCCCTCCACTTT.

The rearrangement links TRBV7-2 to TRBJ2-3, with TRBD1 matching 8 bases. Germline CDR1 and CDR2: SGHTA and FQGNSA. The CDR3 length is 16 residues. V lost 5 bases and J lost 2; bases outside the gene matches: 9. The CDR3 nucleotides are TGTGCCAGCAGCCCTCGGGACAGGTCCTACACAGATACGCAGTATTTT. Residues: CASSPRDRSYTDTQYF.

The V call is TRBV14, the J call TRBJ1-1, with unresolved D. In germline, CDR1 is SGHDN, CDR2 FVKESK. Deletions cut 0 bases from V and 5 bases from J, with 7 bases between. There are 13 residues in the CDR3. The chain's CDR3 is CASSQDPSTEAFF. In DNA form, the CDR3 reads TGTGCCAGCAGCCAAGATCCGAGTACTGAAGCTTTCTTT. Based on the CDR3 plus reference TRBV14 and TRBJ1-1, the full variable domain is EAGVTQFPSHSVIEKGQTVTLRCDPISGHDNLYWYRRVMGKEIKFLLHFVKESKQDESGMPNNRFLAERTGGTYSTLKVQPAELEDSGVYFCASSQDPSTEAFFGQGTRLTVV.

The chain joins TRBV30 to TRBJ1-5; possible D gene TRBD1, 5 bases. CDR1 is GTSNPN and CDR2 is SVGIG in the germline V gene (reference sequence). This CDR3 has 14 residues. Between the trimmed V and J ends, which lost 4 bases and 5 bases, there was a span of 15 bases. The CDR3 here is CAWKLTGGDQPQHF. The DNA for the CDR3 is TGTGCCTGGAAGCTGACTGGGGGGGATCAGCCCCAGCATTTT.

The rearrangement links TRBV4-1 to TRBJ1-2; TRBD1 matches at 7 bases. The CDR3 consists of 13 residues. Germline V gives CDR1 MGHRA, CDR2 YSYEKL. Trimming at V came to 1 base and at J to 8 bases, leaving 4 bases not matched to a gene. The CDR3 sequence is CASSQVGTVGYTF. DNA for the CDR3: TGCGCCAGCAGCCAAGTGGGGACAGTCGGCTACACCTTC.

The chain joins TRBV29-1 to TRBJ2-5; TRBD2 might be the D (5 bases). V lost 7 bases, J lost 5 bases, and 14 bases lay in between. This CDR3 spans 12 amino acids. The germline CDR1 and CDR2 sequences are SQVTM and ANQGSEA. The CDR3 region has the DNA TGCAGCGCCCTACTAGTAACCGAGACCCAGTACTTC. The encoded protein is CSALLVTETQYF.

Note on this clone: The junction does not match germline at one end; this may be a read error. The chain links TRBV7-7 to TRBJ2-5, with 9 bases fitting TRBD2. Germline CDR1 reads SSHAT; CDR2 reads FNYEAQ (reference sequence). The CDR3 extends over 20 amino acids. CDR3 DNA: TGTGCTAGCAGCTTAGCGTCGGTATTAGCGGGGGCCGGGGATCAAGAGACCCAGTACTTC. Residues: CASSLASVLAGAGDQETQYF.

By proportion, this clone is medium-sized. The chain links TRBV4-3 to TRBJ2-1; TRBD1 aligns across 11 bases. The V segment lost 1 base and the J segment 3 bases; nucleotides outside the gene matches: 2. Germline V gives CDR1 LGHNA, CDR2 YSLEER. The CDR3 contains 16 residues. The CDR3 sequence: CASSQGGQGDYNEQFF. CDR3 in DNA: TGCGCCAGCAGCCAAGGGGGACAGGGGGACTACAATGAGCAGTTCTTC.

The V and J genes are TRBV7-8 and TRBJ2-5; tentatively, D is TRBD2 (6 bases). The germline V gene has CDR1 SGHVS and CDR2 FQNEAQ. The V end was cut by 5 bases, the J end by 4 bases, with 17 bases between. This CDR3 region has 15 residues. The chain's CDR3 is CASSGRGVGGETQYF. CDR3 coding DNA: TGTGCCAGCAGCGGGCGGGGAGTGGGCGGAGAGACCCAGTACTTC.

The V call is TRBV6-5, the J call TRBJ1-1; 7 bases are a match to TRBD1. J was trimmed by 6 bases and V by 2 bases; bases with no gene match: 3. This CDR3 spans 13 amino acids. Germline V gives CDR1 MNHEY, CDR2 SVGAGI. CDR3 in amino acids: CASSYTGQAEAFF. CDR3 coding DNA: TGTGCCAGCAGTTACACTGGACAGGCTGAAGCTTTCTTT.

The rearrangement uses TRBV7-2 and TRBJ2-7; 11 positions match TRBD2. Trimming took 6 bases from V and 4 from J; bases not matched to a gene: 5. The V gene's germline CDR1 is SGHTA and CDR2 FQGNSA. The CDR3 is 14 amino acids. The CDR3 nucleotides are TGTGCCAGCAGGCATGGGACTAGCGGTTACGAGCAGTACTTC. Amino acids: CASRHGTSGYEQYF. Based on the CDR3 plus reference TRBV7-2 and TRBJ2-7, the full variable domain is GAGVSQSPSNKVTEKGKDVELRCDPISGHTALYWYRQSLGQGLEFLIYFQGNSAPDKSGLPSDRFSAERTGGSVSTLTIQRTQQEDSAVYLCASRHGTSGYEQYFGPGTRLTVT.

The chain links TRBV10-3 to TRBJ2-1, with a tentative D call TRBD2 (7 bases). The CDR3 covers 16 residues. With 6 bases removed from V and 4 bases from J, the gap between germline ends came to 19 bases. From germline, CDR1 is ENHRY and CDR2 SYGVKD. CDR3 nucleotides: TGTGCCATCAGAAACCAAGGGGGGGGGATTTACAATGAGCAGTTCTTC. Its protein product is CAIRNQGGGIYNEQFF.

The chain recombines TRBV19 with TRBJ1-3; 7 bases map to TRBD1. This CDR3 region has 20 residues. Trimming cost V 2 bases and J 0 bases; bases outside gene matches: 16. Germline loops: CDR1 LNHDA, CDR2 SQIVND (reference sequence). The CDR3 here is CASSIKGAYAYTSSGNTIYF. The CDR3 bases are TGTGCCAGTAGTATAAAGGGGGCCTACGCCTACACTTCCTCTGGAAACACCATATATTTT.

CDR3 DNA sequence: TGTGCCAGCAGCCAAGCCCGGGACTATGGCTACACCTTC. Translation: CASSQARDYGYTF. This rearrangement joins TRBV13 to TRBJ1-2; no definite D call. CDR3 length equals 13 residues. The germline V gene encodes CDR1 PRHDT and CDR2 FYEKMQ (reference sequence). The ends were cut back, 5 bases at V and 3 bases at J, with 10 bases in the middle.

The V call is TRBV7-9, the J call TRBJ1-1; D possibly corresponds to TRBD1 (5 bases). V gave up 3 bases and J gave up 5 bases, with 13 bases separating them. This CDR3 is built from 14 residues. Looked up from germline, CDR1 is SEHNR and CDR2 is FQNEAQ (reference sequence). This CDR3 reads CASSFPRGATEAFF. The CDR3 DNA follows: TGTGCCAGCAGCTTCCCCCGCGGGGCGACTGAAGCTTTCTTT.

The chain joins TRBV13 to TRBJ2-1; 9 nucleotides match TRBD2. This CDR3 region has 16 residues. The J segment lost 1 base and the V segment lost 1 base, leaving 2 bases of the junction unmatched. The germline V gene has CDR1 PRHDT and CDR2 FYEKMQ (reference sequence). The CDR3 sequence is CASSLATSGSYNEQFF. The CDR3 DNA follows: TGTGCCAGCAGCTTAGCGACTAGCGGTTCCTACAATGAGCAGTTCTTC.

Here the CDR3 reads CATGTGEANEQFF. Written as DNA, the CDR3 is TGTGCCACCGGGACAGGGGAGGCGAATGAGCAGTTCTTC. V usage is TRBV15 and J usage is TRBJ2-1; 10 bases match TRBD1. With 8 bases clipped from V and 7 bases from J, the junction kept 5 bases outside the gene matches. Germline assignment: CDR1 LNHNV and CDR2 YYDKDF (reference sequence). This CDR3 region has 13 residues.

This rearrangement joins TRBV11-2 to TRBJ2-3; perhaps TRBD2 as D (6 bases). The CDR3 totals 16 residues. Germline V gives CDR1 SGHAT, CDR2 FQNNGV. The V gene lost 3 bases and the J gene lost 2 bases, with 15 bases spanning the gap. The CDR3 DNA sequence: TGTGCCAGCAGCTTCCTAGGAGGGGCTATCACAGATACGCAGTATTTT. This translates into CASSFLGGAITDTQYF.

The genes are TRBV6-4 and TRBJ2-3, with 8 bases lining up with TRBD1. Germline CDR1 reads MRHNA; CDR2 reads SNTAGT. CDR3 length: 18 amino acids. V was clipped by 4 bases and J by 0 bases; unmatched bases: 12. The CDR3, as DNA: TGTGCCAGCAGTGGGACAGGGACTCCCGAAGGAAGCACAGATACGCAGTATTTT. Its translation: CASSGTGTPEGSTDTQYF.

The chain carries TRBV6-5 and TRBJ2-1; perhaps TRBD2 as D (6 bases). Trimming left V 8 bases short and J 7 bases short, with 18 bases between. Per germline, CDR1 MNHEY and CDR2 SVGAGI. The CDR3 runs to 14 residues. The CDR3 DNA sequence: TGTGCCAGCGAGCCGGGTTCTCGGGGGAATGAGCAGTTCTTC. Its protein is CASEPGSRGNEQFF.

The chain recombines TRBV6-6 with TRBJ2-7, with D possibly being TRBD2 (6 bases). The CDR3 loop spans 15 amino acids. V shed 2 bases and J shed 0 bases, with 11 bases lying between them. The germline V gene encodes CDR1 MNHNY and CDR2 SVGAGI (reference sequence). CDR3 loop: CASSYGTLLSYEQYF. The CDR3 DNA sequence: TGTGCCAGCAGTTACGGGACTTTGCTCTCCTACGAGCAGTACTTC.

This clone has just one count. V usage is TRBV7-6 and J usage is TRBJ1-1; 7 nucleotides line up with TRBD1. V shed 5 bases, J shed 1 base, and the junction held 7 bases outside the gene matches. Germline values: CDR1 SGHVS, CDR2 FNYEAQ. CDR3 length: 15 amino acids. The CDR3 reads CASSPRAGGNTEAFF. In DNA form, the CDR3 reads TGTGCCAGCAGCCCCCGGGCAGGGGGGAACACTGAAGCTTTCTTT. The full variable domain, rest sourced from reference TRBV7-6 and TRBJ1-1, is GAGVSQSPRYKVTKRGQDVALRCDPISGHVSLYWYRQALGQGPEFLTYFNYEAQQDKSGLPNDRFSAERPEGSISTLTIQRTEQRDSAMYRCASSPRAGGNTEAFFGQGTRLTVV.